This record covers a single TCR beta chain. Antigen unknown. This entry comes from a study of long-term antiretroviral therapy in people with HIV. Study-level points and caveats: ART adherence was not documented, and neither viral resistance nor therapy changes had any data.

Trimming removed 4 bases from V and 9 bases from J, with 7 bases in between. CDR3 length: 12 amino acids. The germline gives CDR1 MDHEN, CDR2 SYDVKM. Survey level was the resolution at which the v3.0 immunoSEQ assay ran. Sequencing was performed with immunoSEQ multiplex PCR; in TCRdb, only in-frame clones are kept and a portion is missing. Of 25,000 to 35,000 clones listed, more than 70% are singletons. The sequencing used unsorted PBMCs, collected 0.8 years after starting antiretroviral therapy. The receptor was derived from a woman in her thirties with HIV. The chain couples TRBV28 to TRBJ1-6; D is uncertain. CDR3 amino acids: CASSSPGSPLHF. CDR3 DNA: TGTGCCAGCAGTTCTCCCGGTTCACCCCTCCACTTT.